This TCR beta chain was found in a study of OX40 agonist ivuxolimab in advanced cancers. Study in general: Every 2 weeks, patients received ivuxolimab intravenously, dosed at 0.01 to 10 mg/kg.

Between the trimmed V and J ends, which lost 0 bases and 7 bases, there was a span of 7 bases. Looked up from germline, CDR1 is SEHNR and CDR2 is FQNEAQ (reference sequence). There are 13 residues in the CDR3. Measured with immunoSEQ multiplex PCR; TCRdb has only the in-frame clones, and not every one. The sample carries 69,000 or so clones, around 89% recorded once. Study findings and constraints: Part of the nonresponder group also had normalized T-cell clonal expansion that was low.

Peripheral blood came from all dose cohorts at three timepoints. About this clone itself: Its target is not known.

V gene TRBV7-9 combines with J gene TRBJ2-1; tentative D call: TRBD1 (5 bases). Source: CD4+ or CD8+ T cells sorted from blood, taken in a trial of the OX40 agonist ivuxolimab. The TCR sequence derives from an adult with an advanced solid tumor such as melanoma, head and neck, liver or kidney cancer. The CDR3 reads CASSLAPGNEQFF. CDR3 DNA sequence: TGTGCCAGCAGCTTAGCGCCAGGGAATGAGCAGTTCTTC.